One and the same sample provided the 23 T cell receptor beta chains below, sequenced in a study of Ad26.COV2.S vaccination and SARS-CoV-2 variants. Measured with immunoSEQ multiplex PCR; TCRdb has only the in-frame clones, and not every one. The sample lists 300,000 to 400,000 clones, 75% to 90% occurring once. The treatment is: roughly 20 received Ad26.COV2.S at low or high dose, single or two shots; about five received placebo; per-sample allocation not given. After the first vaccine or placebo injection, samples were drawn on day 63. Sample: peripheral blood, taken in a trial of Ad26.COV2.S vaccine versus placebo. These receptors all come from a person between 18 and 59 years old who received the Ad26.COV2.S COVID-19 vaccine or a placebo.

The chain links TRBV27 to TRBJ2-2; TRBD1 matches 10 bases. This CDR3 is built from 17 residues. In germline, CDR1 is MNHEY, CDR2 SMNVEV (reference sequence). V was pared by 3 bases and J by 5 bases, with 9 bases of the junction left unmatched. The CDR3 reads CASSLTHGDRGTGELFF. The CDR3 bases are TGTGCCAGCAGTTTGACCCACGGGGACAGGGGAACCGGGGAGCTGTTTTTT.

This chain connects TRBV19 to TRBJ1-5, with D possibly matching TRBD1 (6 bases). The germline V gene encodes CDR1 LNHDA and CDR2 SQIVND (reference sequence). Deletions cut 8 bases from V and 7 bases from J, with 15 bases between. This CDR3 region has 13 residues. CDR3 sequence: CASSGQIRQPQHF. The CDR3 bases are TGTGCCAGTTCTGGACAGATTAGGCAGCCCCAGCATTTT.

The rearrangement uses TRBV5-8 and TRBJ1-6; no reliable D call. V was pared by 4 bases and J by 7 bases, with 12 bases between. The CDR3 extends over 14 amino acids. From germline, CDR1 is SGHTS and CDR2 YDEGEE. This CDR3 is CASSPLVGNSPLHF. The CDR3 bases are TGTGCCAGCAGCCCCTTAGTGGGGAATTCACCCCTCCACTTT. The full variable domain, its missing parts supplied by reference TRBV5-8 and TRBJ1-6, is EAGVTQSPTHLIKTRGQQATLRCSPISGHTSVYWYQQALGLGLQFLLWYDEGEERNRGNFPPRFSGRQFPNYSSELNVNALELEDSALYLCASSPLVGNSPLHFGNGTRLTVT.

A note on this clone: The same CDR3 arises from other DNA sequences in this sample as well. The rearrangement joins TRBV11-2 to TRBJ1-1; no firm D call. CDR1 is SGHAT and CDR2 is FQNNGV in the germline V gene. Trimming cost V 2 bases and J 4 bases, with 5 bases left between them. The CDR3 totals 12 residues. The CDR3 sequence is CASSLLGTEAFF. DNA for the CDR3: TGTGCCAGCAGCTTACTAGGCACTGAAGCTTTCTTT.

V gene TRBV7-2 combines with J gene TRBJ1-2; D gene ambiguous. The CDR3 loop spans 17 amino acids. Trimming removed 1 base at V and 2 bases at J, with 17 bases between. Germline V gives CDR1 SGHTA, CDR2 FQGNSA. The CDR3 bases are TGTGCCAGCAGCTTAGGGGCTCCGGGGTTTGGAAACTATGGCTACACCTTC. It encodes CASSLGAPGFGNYGYTF. The full variable domain, completed using reference TRBV7-2 and TRBJ1-2, is GAGVSQSPSNKVTEKGKDVELRCDPISGHTALYWYRQSLGQGLEFLIYFQGNSAPDKSGLPSDRFSAERTGGSVSTLTIQRTQQEDSAVYLCASSLGAPGFGNYGYTFGSGTRLTVV.

The chain recombines TRBV4-1 with TRBJ2-7; no firm D call. The V end lost 4 bases, the J end lost 1 base, and 17 bases lay between the germline ends. Germline V lookup: CDR1 MGHRA, CDR2 YSYEKL. The CDR3 runs to 16 residues. The CDR3 protein is CASSPRHGGRSYEQYF. Written as DNA, the CDR3 is TGCGCCAGCAGCCCTCGTCACGGCGGTAGGTCCTACGAGCAGTACTTC.

This sequence joins TRBV5-1 and TRBJ2-1; possibly TRBD1 for D (5 bases). Germline assignment: CDR1 SGHRS and CDR2 YFSETQ. Trimming took off 0 bases at V and 1 base at J, with 11 bases between the two ends. The CDR3 has 16 amino acids. The CDR3 here is CASSLDLTVSYNEQFF. As DNA, the CDR3 is TGCGCCAGCAGCTTGGATTTGACAGTATCCTACAATGAGCAGTTCTTC.

This clone showed up just once. The chain is built from TRBV7-9 and TRBJ1-1, with no clear D. CDR1 and CDR2 (germline): SEHNR, FQNEAQ (reference sequence). The length of the CDR3 is 16 residues. The V end was cut by 1 base, the J end by 3 bases, with 15 bases between. CDR3 nucleotides: TGTGCCAGCAGCTTAGGTTGGGGAGATCTAGACACTGAAGCTTTCTTT. Protein product: CASSLGWGDLDTEAFF.

The V call is TRBV12-5, the J call TRBJ2-1, with 8 bases lining up with TRBD1. There are 15 residues in the CDR3. With V trimmed by 7 bases and J by 0 bases, 5 bases remained unmatched. Germline loops: CDR1 LGHNT, CDR2 FRNRAP. CDR3 DNA: TGTGCTAGTGACATGGACAGGGTCTCCTACAATGAGCAGTTCTTC. Translation: CASDMDRVSYNEQFF.

This chain uses TRBV10-3 with TRBJ1-1; D is perhaps TRBD1 (6 bases). CDR1 and CDR2 from the germline V gene are ENHRY and SYGVKD. V shed 0 bases and J shed 1 base, with 15 bases lying between them. CDR3 length equals 17 residues. The CDR3 reads CAISESGGRTQNTEAFF. CDR3 sequence (DNA): TGTGCCATCAGTGAGTCGGGGGGCCGGACGCAGAACACTGAAGCTTTCTTT.

This clone was found once. V and J are TRBV11-3 and TRBJ2-3; the match to TRBD2 covers 7 bases. The CDR3 loop spans 17 amino acids. J lost 6 bases, V lost 7 bases, and 19 bases had no gene match. Germline-derived CDR1 and CDR2 are SGHNT and YENEEA. CDR3 residues: CASTLKPSGPSGDTQYF. Written as DNA, the CDR3 is TGTGCCAGCACCCTAAAACCTAGCGGCCCATCGGGGGATACGCAGTATTTT.

This chain uses TRBV7-9 with TRBJ2-1; D uncertain. V lost 0 bases and J 4 bases, leaving 7 bases between the germline ends. There are 14 residues in the CDR3. Looked up from germline, CDR1 is SEHNR and CDR2 is FQNEAQ (reference sequence). The CDR3 loop is CASSLALGYNEQFF. The CDR3 DNA reads as TGTGCCAGCAGCTTAGCTCTAGGTTACAATGAGCAGTTCTTC.

The genes are TRBV7-9 and TRBJ2-5, with a weak D call TRBD1 (7 bases). V was clipped by 5 bases and J by 2 bases, with 12 bases between them. The CDR3 length is 14 residues. Germline CDR1 SEHNR, CDR2 FQNEAQ (reference sequence). CDR3 in amino acids: CASSPQGGQETQYF. The CDR3, as DNA: TGTGCCAGCAGCCCTCAGGGGGGACAAGAGACCCAGTACTTC.

Comments on this clone: Other DNA sequences in this specimen translate into the identical CDR3. The chain employs TRBV10-1 and TRBJ1-1; 7 bases fit TRBD1. The J segment lost 3 bases and the V segment lost 3 bases, leaving 1 base of the junction unmatched. The length of the CDR3 is 13 residues. Germline CDR1 WNHNN, CDR2 SYGVQD (reference sequence). The CDR3 reads CASSEGGDTEAFF. Here the CDR3 DNA reads TGCGCCAGCAGTGAAGGGGGCGACACTGAAGCTTTCTTT.

As concerns this clone: Other DNA sequences of this sample code for an identical CDR3. This chain connects TRBV7-2 to TRBJ1-1; tentative D call: TRBD1 (5 bases). CDR1 is SGHTA, CDR2 FQGNSA, per germline. The CDR3 totals 14 residues. Trimming cost V 1 base and J 4 bases, with 10 bases left between them. The CDR3 DNA is TGTGCCAGCAGCTTAGTAGGGCAGGGCACTGAAGCTTTCTTT. Translation gives CASSLVGQGTEAFF.

This chain connects TRBV30 to TRBJ1-2; TRBD1 is a possible D gene (5 bases). V lost 0 bases to trimming and J lost 1 base, with 9 bases between them. The CDR3 consists of 14 residues. The germline V gene has CDR1 GTSNPN and CDR2 SVGIG (reference sequence). CDR3 residues: CAWSVKGVNYGYTF. In nucleotides, the CDR3 is TGTGCCTGGAGTGTCAAAGGGGTTAACTATGGCTACACCTTC.

V is TRBV9 and J is TRBJ2-3; D may match TRBD1 or TRBD2 (6 bases each). Trimming left V 3 bases short and J 5 bases short, with 10 bases between. This CDR3 comprises 13 residues. Germline-derived CDR1 and CDR2 are SGDLS and YYNGEE. The CDR3 region has the DNA TGTGCCAGCAGCGAGGGGGGAAAAGATACGCAGTATTTT. Translated: CASSEGGKDTQYF. Looking up the rest from reference TRBV9 and TRBJ2-3 gives the full variable domain: DSGVTQTPKHLITATGQRVTLRCSPRSGDLSVYWYQQSLDQGLQFLIQYYNGEERAKGNILERFSAQQFPDLHSELNLSSLELGDSALYFCASSEGGKDTQYFGPGTRLTVL.

The rearrangement joins TRBV5-4 to TRBJ2-7, with D perhaps TRBD1 or TRBD2 (6 bases each). Germline V CDR1 and CDR2: SGHNT, YYREEE (reference sequence). Trimming took 1 base from V and 0 from J, leaving 8 bases between them. The CDR3 covers 14 residues. CDR3 sequence reads: CASSLPGASYEQYF. The CDR3 nucleotides read TGTGCCAGCAGCTTGCCGGGGGCCTCCTACGAGCAGTACTTC.

The chain recombines TRBV4-3 with TRBJ1-2; D gene uncertain. V was pared by 0 bases and J by 6 bases, with 14 bases between. This CDR3 is 15 amino acids long. Germline assignment: CDR1 LGHNA and CDR2 YSLEER. CDR3 coding DNA: TGCGCCAGCAGCCAAGATCAGTTTCCCGCGGATGGCTACACCTTC. Protein product: CASSQDQFPADGYTF.

This chain connects TRBV2 to TRBJ1-1; 7 bases are a match to TRBD1. Germline assignment: CDR1 SNHLY and CDR2 FYNNEI. V was pared by 5 bases and J by 1 base, with 4 bases of the junction left unmatched. The CDR3 is made up of 14 amino acids. The CDR3 region is CASSTGTANTEAFF. In DNA, the CDR3 is TGTGCCAGCAGTACCGGGACAGCGAACACTGAAGCTTTCTTT. The complete variable domain, with remaining parts taken from reference TRBV2 and TRBJ1-1, reads EPEVTQTPSHQVTQMGQEVILRCVPISNHLYFYWYRQILGQKVEFLVSFYNNEISEKSEIFDDQFSVERPDGSNFTLKIRSTKLEDSAMYFCASSTGTANTEAFFGQGTRLTVV.

This clone was picked up a small number of times. This chain connects TRBV7-6 to TRBJ2-7; 8 bases fit TRBD2. Germline CDR1 is SGHVS and CDR2 is FNYEAQ. This CDR3 contains 14 residues. Unmatched junction bases numbered 7, after V lost 6 bases and J lost 3 bases. This CDR3 reads CASSPTSGYYEQYF. The CDR3 nucleotides are TGTGCCAGCAGTCCTACTAGCGGCTACTACGAGCAGTACTTC. Using reference TRBV7-6 and TRBJ2-7 for the parts outside the CDR3, the full variable domain is GAGVSQSPRYKVTKRGQDVALRCDPISGHVSLYWYRQALGQGPEFLTYFNYEAQQDKSGLPNDRFSAERPEGSISTLTIQRTEQRDSAMYRCASSPTSGYYEQYFGPGTRLTVT.

This rearrangement joins TRBV9 to TRBJ2-3; D remains unclear. Trimming removed 3 bases from V and 6 bases from J, with 14 bases in between. Germline-derived CDR1 and CDR2 are SGDLS and YYNGEE. CDR3 length: 14 residues. The CDR3 DNA is TGTGCCAGCAGCGACGGCCGCGCAAGCGATACGCAGTATTTT. It codes for CASSDGRASDTQYF.

The rearrangement links TRBV7-3 to TRBJ2-4; the D gene is possibly TRBD2 (5 bases). V lost 4 bases, J lost 2 bases, and 18 bases lay in between. Per germline, CDR1 SGHTA and CDR2 FQGTGA. This CDR3 has 17 residues. The CDR3: CASSSYAGADTKNIQYF. The CDR3 DNA reads as TGTGCCAGCAGCTCCTATGCAGGAGCGGATACCAAAAACATTCAGTACTTC.